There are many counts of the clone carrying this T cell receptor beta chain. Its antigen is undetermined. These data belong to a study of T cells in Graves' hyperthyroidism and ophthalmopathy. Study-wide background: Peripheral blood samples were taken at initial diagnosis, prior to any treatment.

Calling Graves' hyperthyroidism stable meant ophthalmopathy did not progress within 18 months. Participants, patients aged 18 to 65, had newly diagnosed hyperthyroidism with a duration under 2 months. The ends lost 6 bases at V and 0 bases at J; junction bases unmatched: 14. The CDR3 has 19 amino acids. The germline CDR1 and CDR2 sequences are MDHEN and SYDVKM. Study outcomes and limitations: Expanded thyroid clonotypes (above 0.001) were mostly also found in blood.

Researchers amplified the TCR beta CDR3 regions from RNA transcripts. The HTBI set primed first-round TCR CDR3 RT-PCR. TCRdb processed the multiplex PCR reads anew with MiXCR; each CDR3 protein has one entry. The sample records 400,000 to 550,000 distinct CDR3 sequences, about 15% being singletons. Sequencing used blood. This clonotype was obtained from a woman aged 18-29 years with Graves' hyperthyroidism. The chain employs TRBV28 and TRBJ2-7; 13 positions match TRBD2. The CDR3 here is CASSPPAGLAGKGSYEQYF. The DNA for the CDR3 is TGTGCCAGCAGCCCACCAGCGGGACTAGCGGGAAAGGGCTCCTACGAGCAGTACTTC.